A selection of T cell receptor beta chains follows, all from one sample in a study of T cell responses to AZD1222 COVID-19 vaccine. Some clones are missing from TCRdb's copy, which holds only in-frame ones; the method was immunoSEQ multiplex PCR. The sample includes 150,000 or so clones, approximately 91% of them seen just once. Source: peripheral blood, taken on day 0 of AZD1222 vaccination. These receptors were collected from an adult in good health. CDR3s include the opening cysteine and the closing phenylalanine or tryptophan. A D gene is named only where the DNA matches it firmly. Clone size is given for some rows only: seen once, a few or many times, or a class if the clone is expanded.

j_gene | d_gene | v_gene | abundance | CDR3nt | CDR3aa
TRBJ2-2 | - | TRBV29-1 | - | TGCAGCGTCGCCCGGGCAGGGGGGAGCGGGGAGCTGTTTTTT | CSVARAGGSGELFF
TRBJ1-1 | - | TRBV20-1 | - | TGCAGTGCAATGGAGGGTGAAGCTTTCTTT | CSAMEGEAFF
TRBJ2-7 | TRBD2 | TRBV6-2/TRBV6-3 | - | TGTGCCAGCAGTCCGAACGTGAGGACTAGTAGGAGATACGAGCAGTACTTC | CASSPNVRTSRRYEQYF
TRBJ2-3 | TRBD1 | TRBV15 | few | TGTGCCACCAGCAGAGATCCGCAGGGGGCTCTCACAGATACGCAGTATTTT | CATSRDPQGALTDTQYF
TRBJ2-1 | - | TRBV6-5 | - | TGTGCCAGCAGCCCCAGGGGGGTCTACAATGAGCAGTTCTTC | CASSPRGVYNEQFF
TRBJ2-3 | - | TRBV4-2 | - | TGTGCCAGCAGCCGGTGGAGGGCAACAGATACGCAGTATTTT | CASSRWRATDTQYF
TRBJ2-7 | - | TRBV3-1/TRBV3-2 | - | TGTGCCAGCAGCCAACGCGTCTACGAGCAGTACTTC | CASSQRVYEQYF
TRBJ2-3 | TRBD2 | TRBV19 | - | TGTGCCAGTAGTGTAGCGGGCATTAGGGATACGCAGTATTTT | CASSVAGIRDTQYF
TRBJ1-1 | - | TRBV5-1 | - | TGCGCCAGCAGCTTGGCCCGTTTAGGGGCCCCGTCAAGGGACACTGAAGCTTTCTTT | CASSLARLGAPSRDTEAFF
TRBJ1-1 | - | TRBV11-2 | - | TGTGCCAGCAGCTCCGACGGATGGAGTGGTGAAGCTTTCTTT | CASSSDGWSGEAFF
TRBJ2-3 | TRBD2 | TRBV6-5 | - | TGTGCCAGCAGTTACACTGTACTAGCGGACACAGATACGCAGTATTTT | CASSYTVLADTDTQYF
TRBJ1-3 | - | TRBV11-2 | - | TGTGCCAGCAGCTTAGTTCGGGGAAACACCATATATTTT | CASSLVRGNTIYF
TRBJ1-1 | - | TRBV9 | - | TGTGCCAGCAGCGTAGAGCCACAGAACACTGAAGCTTTCTTT | CASSVEPQNTEAFF
TRBJ2-2 | - | TRBV5-1 | - | TGCGCCAGCAGCTTGGGGCCGACTAGCACCGGGGAGCTGTTTTTT | CASSLGPTSTGELFF
TRBJ1-4 | - | TRBV29-1 | - | TGCAGCGCCACGGGACCGAGCCTTAATGAAAAACTGTTTTTT | CSATGPSLNEKLFF
TRBJ2-1 | TRBD2 | TRBV6-5 | - | TGTGCCAGCTTAATTGGGACTAGCGGGTCCAATGAGCAGTTCTTC | CASLIGTSGSNEQFF
TRBJ1-6 | TRBD1 | TRBV3-1/TRBV3-2 | - | TGTGCCAGCAGCCATAGGACAGGGGGTTCACCCCTCCACTTT | CASSHRTGGSPLHF
TRBJ1-2 | TRBD1 | TRBV28 | - | TGTGCCAGCAGTCCTCACCGGGACAGGGCTTTTGGCTACACCTTC | CASSPHRDRAFGYTF
TRBJ1-1 | - | TRBV28 | - | TGTGCCAGCAGTTTGCCAGGGTTGGTAGCTGAAGCTTTCTTT | CASSLPGLVAEAFF
TRBJ1-2 | TRBD1 | TRBV7-9 | - | TGTGCCAGCAGCCACCGGGACAGAGACAACTATGGCTACACCTTC | CASSHRDRDNYGYTF
TRBJ2-2 | TRBD1 | TRBV19 | - | TGTGCCAGTACCTCATTGGACAGGGTGAACACCGGGGAGCTGTTTTTT | CASTSLDRVNTGELFF